This TCR beta chain comes out of a study of human T cells and chemical hapten exposure. Study outcomes and limitations: Expanded TCRs showed more large CDR3 clusters than pre-sensitization or healthy control sets.

TCRdb re-called the RACE reads with MiXCR, one entry per CDR3 protein. The data contain about 89,000 distinct CDR3 sequences, 10% to 15% of them singletons. Time point given: patch test 3, about 24 weeks after DPC sensitization. Described treatment: therapeutic diphenylcyclopropenone sensitization with weekly scalp DPC. Donors were 18 to 70-year-old alopecia patients suitable for DPC. In this sample, this clonotype turned up a few times. Its target is unknown. The clonotype was recovered from a woman aged 45 to 65 with alopecia areata. Some clones in this sample may be carry-over from other donors' samples. This sample comprised whole blood, obtained in connection with sensitization to the hapten diphenylcyclopropenone (DPC).

The DNA of the CDR3 is TGTGCCAGCAGAGACGGGACAGGGGCCTACGAGCAGTACTTC. It translates to CASRDGTGAYEQYF. The chain uses TRBV6-6 and TRBJ2-7, with 10 bases aligning to TRBD1. The CDR3 consists of 14 residues. Germline-derived CDR1 and CDR2 are MNHNY and SVGAGI (reference sequence). V shed 6 bases and J 2 bases; nucleotides not matched to a gene: 4.